This T cell receptor beta chain was sequenced for a study of T-cell memory formation after mild COVID-19. About the study: Clustering of TCRs was largely donor specific. Study-wide points: CD8+ contracting clones occupied EMRA, while CD4+ ones occupied mainly CM and EM. Pre-infection memory harbored some responding clones, suggesting cross-reactive memory joined.

TCRdb re-called the 5' RACE reads through MiXCR, storing one row per CDR3 protein. The top ten hold about a fifth of the sample, which has 300,000 to 350,000 distinct CDR3 sequences, 10% to 15% seen once. V was shortened by 3 bases and J by 5 bases, with 19 bases between the two germline ends. This CDR3 has 16 residues. Germline-derived CDR1 and CDR2 are MGHRA and YSYEKL. This clonotype was observed many times. Its cognate antigen is unknown. The specimen was PBMCs or a T cell subset sorted from them (not recorded which). The receptor was derived from a man aged 18 to 35 who had mild COVID-19 (a few samples of this study predate the infection). Cell type and time point are not known. The chain recombines TRBV4-1 with TRBJ1-2; D is uncertain. The CDR3 nucleotides are TGCGCCAGCAGCCAGAGCTCGTTGGACGGATTATATGGCTACACCTTC. It specifies CASSQSSLDGLYGYTF.